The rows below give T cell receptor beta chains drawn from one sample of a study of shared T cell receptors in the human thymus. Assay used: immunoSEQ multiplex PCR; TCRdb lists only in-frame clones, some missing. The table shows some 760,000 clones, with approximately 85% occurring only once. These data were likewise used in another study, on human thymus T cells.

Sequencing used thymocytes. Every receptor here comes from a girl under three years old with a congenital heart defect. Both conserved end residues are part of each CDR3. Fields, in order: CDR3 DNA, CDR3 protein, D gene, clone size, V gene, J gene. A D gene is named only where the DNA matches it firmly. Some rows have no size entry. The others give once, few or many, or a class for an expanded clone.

cdr3_nt: TGTGCCAGCAGCACCCGGGACAGGGTCTACGAGCAGTACTTC
cdr3_aa: CASSTRDRVYEQYF
d_call: TRBD1
clone_size: NA
v_call: TRBV9
j_call: TRBJ2-7

cdr3_nt: TGTGCCAGCAGTTTATACTTCGAGACTAACTTTTACGAGCAGTACTTC
cdr3_aa: CASSLYFETNFYEQYF
d_call: NA
clone_size: NA
v_call: TRBV27
j_call: TRBJ2-7

cdr3_nt: TGTGCCAGCAGTGAACCACCACCGGGACAGGCTTACTATGGCTACACCTTC
cdr3_aa: CASSEPPPGQAYYGYTF
d_call: TRBD1
clone_size: NA
v_call: TRBV6-1
j_call: TRBJ1-2

cdr3_nt: TGTGCCAGCAGCTTACTGGGACTCCCTTGGCCCGAGACCCAGTACTTC
cdr3_aa: CASSLLGLPWPETQYF
d_call: NA
clone_size: NA
v_call: TRBV7-4
j_call: TRBJ2-5

cdr3_nt: TGCGCCAGCACCGATGACAGGGCAAACACTGAAGCTTTCTTT
cdr3_aa: CASTDDRANTEAFF
d_call: TRBD1
clone_size: NA
v_call: TRBV5-1
j_call: TRBJ1-1

cdr3_nt: TGCGCCAGCAGCTTGGGGATGGGGCAGGAGAGCTCCTACAATGAGCAGTTCTTC
cdr3_aa: CASSLGMGQESSYNEQFF
d_call: NA
clone_size: NA
v_call: TRBV5-1
j_call: TRBJ2-1

cdr3_nt: TGTGCCAGCAGTTTACTTGTACCGGACAAGTACTCTGGAAACACCATATATTTT
cdr3_aa: CASSLLVPDKYSGNTIYF
d_call: NA
clone_size: NA
v_call: TRBV27
j_call: TRBJ1-3

cdr3_nt: TGTGCCAGCACCCTAGACAGAGCCTACGAGCAGTACTTC
cdr3_aa: CASTLDRAYEQYF
d_call: NA
clone_size: NA
v_call: TRBV28
j_call: TRBJ2-7

cdr3_nt: TGTGCCAGCAGCTTGGGAGACACCGGGGAGCTGTTTTTT
cdr3_aa: CASSLGDTGELFF
d_call: NA
clone_size: NA
v_call: TRBV5-5
j_call: TRBJ2-2

cdr3_nt: TGTGCCAGCAGCGCAATAGCGGGATTGATAGATACGCAGTATTTT
cdr3_aa: CASSAIAGLIDTQYF
d_call: TRBD2
clone_size: NA
v_call: TRBV9
j_call: TRBJ2-3

cdr3_nt: TGTGCCAGTAGAATTGGGGGGTCTCGGTTTGAGCTGTTTTTT
cdr3_aa: CASRIGGSRFELFF
d_call: NA
clone_size: NA
v_call: TRBV11-2
j_call: TRBJ2-2

cdr3_nt: TGTGCCAGCAGCTCGCCAGGGCGCCTCTGGGGCGCACCCCTCCACTTT
cdr3_aa: CASSSPGRLWGAPLHF
d_call: NA
clone_size: once
v_call: TRBV7-2
j_call: TRBJ1-6

cdr3_nt: TGTGCCAGCAGTCCCGAGGCTTCCGGGACAGGGATTTCACCCCTCCACTTT
cdr3_aa: CASSPEASGTGISPLHF
d_call: TRBD1
clone_size: NA
v_call: TRBV27
j_call: TRBJ1-6

cdr3_nt: TGTGCCAGCGGACTATACAGGGGGCGCGAAGGCAATCAGCCCCAGCATTTT
cdr3_aa: CASGLYRGREGNQPQHF
d_call: TRBD1
clone_size: NA
v_call: TRBV7-2
j_call: TRBJ1-5

cdr3_nt: TGTGCCAGCAGTGGCAGAACCTATGGCTACACCTTC
cdr3_aa: CASSGRTYGYTF
d_call: NA
clone_size: NA
v_call: TRBV6-1
j_call: TRBJ1-2

cdr3_nt: TGTGCCAGCAGCTTTCGACAGGGACCTTTCTCCTACGAGCAGTACTTC
cdr3_aa: CASSFRQGPFSYEQYF
d_call: TRBD1
clone_size: NA
v_call: TRBV5-4
j_call: TRBJ2-7

cdr3_nt: TGTGCCAGCAGCCAAGCAGTCCCGGATAACGGACTCTACAATGAGCAGTTCTTC
cdr3_aa: CASSQAVPDNGLYNEQFF
d_call: NA
clone_size: few
v_call: TRBV14
j_call: TRBJ2-1

cdr3_nt: TGTGCCAGCAGGCTCACCGGGACAGGGGGCGGAGGCTACACCTTC
cdr3_aa: CASRLTGTGGGGYTF
d_call: TRBD1
clone_size: NA
v_call: TRBV28
j_call: TRBJ1-2

cdr3_nt: TGTGCCAGCAGCTCATCTCGGACAGAGCGAATGGACTATGGCTACACCTTC
cdr3_aa: CASSSSRTERMDYGYTF
d_call: NA
clone_size: NA
v_call: TRBV5-4
j_call: TRBJ1-2

cdr3_nt: TGTGCCAGCAGCCTAGGTGGGCGGGACTCGGTCTGGGTTGGGCCCGAGCAGTACTTC
cdr3_aa: CASSLGGRDSVWVGPEQYF
d_call: NA
clone_size: NA
v_call: TRBV11-2
j_call: TRBJ2-7

cdr3_nt: TGCGCCAGCAGCCAAGTTCCTAGACAAGAGACCCAGTACTTC
cdr3_aa: CASSQVPRQETQYF
d_call: NA
clone_size: NA
v_call: TRBV4-3
j_call: TRBJ2-5

cdr3_nt: TGTGCCAGCAGCCTGGAGGGACGTCACAGGACTAACCAAGAGACCCAGTACTTC
cdr3_aa: CASSLEGRHRTNQETQYF
d_call: NA
clone_size: NA
v_call: TRBV7-8
j_call: TRBJ2-5

cdr3_nt: TGTGCCAGCGGTTGGGCAGTTAATTCACCCCTCCACTTT
cdr3_aa: CASGWAVNSPLHF
d_call: NA
clone_size: NA
v_call: TRBV6-5
j_call: TRBJ1-6

cdr3_nt: TGTGCCACCAGCAGGCCCCAGACAGGTAGTCACACCGGGGAGCTGTTTTTT
cdr3_aa: CATSRPQTGSHTGELFF
d_call: NA
clone_size: NA
v_call: TRBV15
j_call: TRBJ2-2

cdr3_nt: TGTGCCAGCAGCGTCCACCTCTACGGGGGGGAGGCCTACGAGCAGTACTTC
cdr3_aa: CASSVHLYGGEAYEQYF
d_call: TRBD2
clone_size: few
v_call: TRBV5-6
j_call: TRBJ2-7

cdr3_nt: TGTGCCAGCAGTGAATCCGGACAGGGCCAGAACACTGAAGCTTTCTTT
cdr3_aa: CASSESGQGQNTEAFF
d_call: TRBD1
clone_size: few
v_call: TRBV6-1
j_call: TRBJ1-1

cdr3_nt: TGTGCCAGCAGCTTAGTTGGAGATGTGTGTGGCTACACCTTC
cdr3_aa: CASSLVGDVCGYTF
d_call: NA
clone_size: NA
v_call: TRBV7-8
j_call: TRBJ1-2

cdr3_nt: TGTGCCAGCAGCGGGACAGGGAGGGGGACAGATACGCAGTATTTT
cdr3_aa: CASSGTGRGTDTQYF
d_call: NA
clone_size: NA
v_call: TRBV9
j_call: TRBJ2-3

cdr3_nt: TGTGCCAGCAGCCCGGCGGGGCACTACAATGAGCAGTTCTTC
cdr3_aa: CASSPAGHYNEQFF
d_call: NA
clone_size: NA
v_call: TRBV28
j_call: TRBJ2-1

cdr3_nt: TGCGCCAGCAGCGCGGGGGCAGTTGACTCTGGAAACACCATATATTTT
cdr3_aa: CASSAGAVDSGNTIYF
d_call: NA
clone_size: NA
v_call: TRBV5-1
j_call: TRBJ1-3

cdr3_nt: TGCGCCAGCAGCTTGGTGCTAGCAAAGAGCACAGATACGCAGTATTTT
cdr3_aa: CASSLVLAKSTDTQYF
d_call: NA
clone_size: NA
v_call: TRBV5-1
j_call: TRBJ2-3

cdr3_nt: TGCGCCAGCAGCTCCCACTACCCTGATTACACCGGGGAGCTGTTTTTT
cdr3_aa: CASSSHYPDYTGELFF
d_call: NA
clone_size: NA
v_call: TRBV5-1
j_call: TRBJ2-2

cdr3_nt: TGTGCCACCACTCAAGGGGTTTATAACTATGGCTACACCTTC
cdr3_aa: CATTQGVYNYGYTF
d_call: NA
clone_size: NA
v_call: TRBV19
j_call: TRBJ1-2

cdr3_nt: TGTGCCAGCAGCCGACGGGTGGCAGGGGATACTGAAGCTTTCTTT
cdr3_aa: CASSRRVAGDTEAFF
d_call: NA
clone_size: once
v_call: TRBV5-6
j_call: TRBJ1-1

cdr3_nt: TGTGCCACGTCTCGGGAGGGCGCGGGTGACACCATATATTTT
cdr3_aa: CATSREGAGDTIYF
d_call: NA
clone_size: NA
v_call: TRBV5-5
j_call: TRBJ1-3

cdr3_nt: TGTGCCAGCAGCTTTGGGGGCGCGGTATACACCATATATTTT
cdr3_aa: CASSFGGAVYTIYF
d_call: NA
clone_size: few
v_call: TRBV7-2
j_call: TRBJ1-3

cdr3_nt: TGTGCCAGCAGCCAAGATAGGACAGTACAAGAGACCCAGTACTTC
cdr3_aa: CASSQDRTVQETQYF
d_call: NA
clone_size: few
v_call: TRBV14
j_call: TRBJ2-5

cdr3_nt: TGCGCCAGCAGCCAAGCTGTTCTAGCGGGGGCTTCAGATACGCAGTATTTT
cdr3_aa: CASSQAVLAGASDTQYF
d_call: TRBD2
clone_size: NA
v_call: TRBV4-3
j_call: TRBJ2-3

cdr3_nt: TGCGCCAGCAGCCAAGATCGGACAGATACGCAGTATTTT
cdr3_aa: CASSQDRTDTQYF
d_call: NA
clone_size: NA
v_call: TRBV4-1
j_call: TRBJ2-3

cdr3_nt: TGTGCCAGCAGCCCGGACAGGGGGAGAGGAGAGACCCAGTACTTC
cdr3_aa: CASSPDRGRGETQYF
d_call: TRBD1
clone_size: NA
v_call: TRBV6-4
j_call: TRBJ2-5

cdr3_nt: TGCAGCGTTGACCCCAGGGGAGTGAACACTGAAGCTTTCTTT
cdr3_aa: CSVDPRGVNTEAFF
d_call: NA
clone_size: once
v_call: TRBV29-1
j_call: TRBJ1-1

cdr3_nt: TGTGCCAGCAGCCCCCAGTCTGGGCGAAGGTATTTT
cdr3_aa: CASSPQSGRRYF
d_call: NA
clone_size: NA
v_call: TRBV11-2
j_call: TRBJ2-3

cdr3_nt: TGCGCCAGCAGCTCTCCCCCCACTGGTAAGATAAGCTCCTACGAGCAGTACTTC
cdr3_aa: CASSSPPTGKISSYEQYF
d_call: NA
clone_size: once
v_call: TRBV5-1
j_call: TRBJ2-7

cdr3_nt: TGTGCCAGTAGTATGAATCAGGATCTAGGACATGAAGCTTTCTTT
cdr3_aa: CASSMNQDLGHEAFF
d_call: NA
clone_size: NA
v_call: TRBV19
j_call: TRBJ1-1

cdr3_nt: TGCGCCAGCAGCTTAACCCACGGGGGGGATGCCTACGAGCAGTACTTC
cdr3_aa: CASSLTHGGDAYEQYF
d_call: TRBD2
clone_size: NA
v_call: TRBV5-1
j_call: TRBJ2-7

cdr3_nt: TGTGCCAGCAGGGCACCGGGACTAGCGGATGAGCAGTTCTTC
cdr3_aa: CASRAPGLADEQFF
d_call: TRBD2
clone_size: NA
v_call: TRBV6-5
j_call: TRBJ2-1

cdr3_nt: TGTGCCAGCAGCCAACCGAACCCGGGACAGGACCCCCCCTACGAGCAGTACTTC
cdr3_aa: CASSQPNPGQDPPYEQYF
d_call: TRBD1
clone_size: NA
v_call: TRBV5-4
j_call: TRBJ2-7

cdr3_nt: TGCGCCAGCAGCTTGGCCTATAAGAAGGGAGGACTGAACACTGAAGCTTTCTTT
cdr3_aa: CASSLAYKKGGLNTEAFF
d_call: NA
clone_size: NA
v_call: TRBV5-1
j_call: TRBJ1-1

cdr3_nt: TGTGCCTTACTGGGACTCTCGAACACCGGGGAGCTGTTTTTT
cdr3_aa: CALLGLSNTGELFF
d_call: NA
clone_size: NA
v_call: TRBV7-9
j_call: TRBJ2-2

cdr3_nt: TGTGCCATCAGTAACGGACAGGGCGGGCAGCCCCAGCATTTT
cdr3_aa: CAISNGQGGQPQHF
d_call: TRBD1
clone_size: NA
v_call: TRBV10-3
j_call: TRBJ1-5

cdr3_nt: TGTGCCAGCAAAAGGGGCAGGATGGATGAAGCTTTCTTT
cdr3_aa: CASKRGRMDEAFF
d_call: NA
clone_size: NA
v_call: TRBV28
j_call: TRBJ1-1

cdr3_nt: TGTGCCAGCACTCCAACGCGGAGGGGTATCGCCGATGGCTACACCTTC
cdr3_aa: CASTPTRRGIADGYTF
d_call: NA
clone_size: NA
v_call: TRBV28
j_call: TRBJ1-2

cdr3_nt: TGTGCCAGCAGTTACCGCCCAGGGGATGGCTATGGCTACACCTTC
cdr3_aa: CASSYRPGDGYGYTF
d_call: NA
clone_size: NA
v_call: TRBV6-5
j_call: TRBJ1-2